The entry that follows covers one TCR beta chain sequence. Its antigen remains unidentified. TCRdb keeps only in-frame clones here, not all; method: immunoSEQ multiplex PCR. The table has about 150,000 clones, around 84% seen once; the top ten hold 9.2%. In every patient, relapse followed autologous stem cell transplantation, while exposure to brentuximab vedotin differed. These data are taken from a study of PD-1 blockade in classical Hodgkin lymphoma. Study details: Patients received nivolumab 3 mg/kg intravenously every 2 weeks. Study-wide points: Complete responders possessed baseline diversity comparable to newly diagnosed patients. There was a significant rise in CD4+ TCR diversity by C4D1, with no such rise for CD8+.

V shed 4 bases and J 1 base; nucleotides not matched to a gene: 4. This CDR3 comprises 14 residues. Germline V gene lookup returns CDR1 MDHEN and CDR2 SYDVKM. The chain combines TRBV28 with TRBJ2-7; 7 bases map to TRBD1. The sample in question was peripheral blood mononuclear cells (PBMCs), obtained before the second cycle of nivolumab. The sequence was obtained from a human donor with classical Hodgkin lymphoma. The CDR3 sequence is CASSSPTGSYEQYF. As DNA, the CDR3 is TGTGCCAGCAGTTCGCCGACAGGGTCCTACGAGCAGTACTTC.